These 20 T cell receptor beta chains came from one sample sequenced in a study of blood T cell repertoires in COVID-19. Measured with immunoSEQ multiplex PCR; TCRdb has only the in-frame clones, and not every one. This table has around 48,000 clones, around 86% appearing once. Sequenced input: peripheral blood. Source of these receptors: a man between 60 and 75 years old with active or convalescent COVID-19.

The V call is TRBV7-3, the J call TRBJ2-1, with 11 bases identical to TRBD2. This CDR3 spans 16 amino acids. The V and J ends lost 5 bases and 4 bases, in that order; junction bases with no gene match: 7. CDR1 and CDR2 from the germline V gene are SGHTA and FQGTGA. The CDR3 nucleotides read TGTGCCAGCAGCGCCCTGACTAGCGGGGAGTACAATGAGCAGTTCTTC. Its protein is CASSALTSGEYNEQFF.

V usage is TRBV15 and J usage is TRBJ2-5; TRBD2 might be the D (6 bases). The CDR3 spans 13 residues. The V gene's germline CDR1 is LNHNV and CDR2 YYDKDF (reference sequence). With 3 bases removed from V and 5 bases from J, the gap between germline ends came to 10 bases. DNA for the CDR3: TGTGCCACCAGCAGGGCGGAGGGCGAGACCCAGTACTTC. It specifies CATSRAEGETQYF.

This rearrangement joins TRBV6-5 to TRBJ1-2; 7 nucleotides line up with TRBD1. The J segment lost 3 bases and the V segment lost 2 bases, leaving 6 bases of the junction unmatched. CDR1 is MNHEY and CDR2 is SVGAGI in the germline V gene. The CDR3 covers 15 residues. Here the CDR3 reads CASSYRQGEDYGYTF. Written as DNA, the CDR3 is TGTGCCAGCAGTTACCGACAGGGAGAGGACTATGGCTACACCTTC.

This sequence joins TRBV28 and TRBJ1-2; 9 bases line up with TRBD1. The CDR3 runs 15 residues. V trimming: 3 bases; J trimming: 6 bases; junction bases outside the gene matches: 8. Germline loops: CDR1 MDHEN, CDR2 SYDVKM. CDR3 coding DNA: TGTGCCAGCAGTTTGTCCGGGACAGGGCCAAATGGCTACACCTTC. Translated, it gives CASSLSGTGPNGYTF.

In DNA form, the CDR3 reads TGTGCCAGCACGGGGGAACGACAGGGGTATGGAGGCTACACCTTC. This sequence encodes CASTGERQGYGGYTF. The chain is built from TRBV2 and TRBJ1-2; 8 nucleotides line up with TRBD1. Germline CDR1 is SNHLY and CDR2 is FYNNEI. J gave up 8 bases and V 7 bases, and 15 bases lay outside the gene matches. The CDR3 sequence is 15 residues long.

The sample holds one count of this clone. J is TRBJ1-2 and V is TRBV6-5; 8 positions match TRBD1. The CDR3 is 12 residues long. CDR1 is MNHEY, CDR2 SVGAGI, per germline. With 5 bases clipped from V and 6 bases from J, the junction kept 2 bases outside the gene matches. The CDR3 loop reads CASSKTGDGYTF. As DNA, the CDR3 is TGTGCCAGCAGTAAGACAGGGGATGGCTACACCTTC.

The chain uses TRBV5-1 and TRBJ1-6; unclear D gene. This CDR3 contains 15 residues. V was shortened by 1 base and J by 7 bases, with 12 bases between the two germline ends. Germline CDR1 and CDR2: SGHRS and YFSETQ. This CDR3 is CASSLPLDSNSPLHF. In DNA, the CDR3 is TGCGCCAGCAGCTTGCCGTTGGACTCAAATTCACCCCTCCACTTT.

This chain's CDR3 is CASSQDPRQGLDYGYTF. CDR3 sequence (DNA): TGTGCCAGCAGCCAAGATCCCAGACAGGGTCTTGACTATGGCTACACCTTC. The V and J genes are TRBV3-1 (or the pseudogene TRBV3-2) and TRBJ1-2, with 7 positions matching TRBD1. V shed 0 bases and J 3 bases; nucleotides not matched to a gene: 10. CDR1 is LGHDT, CDR2 YNNKEL, per germline (reference sequence). This CDR3 spans 17 amino acids.

This clone occurred once. CDR3 coding DNA: TGCGCCAGCAGCTTGGGGCGACTAGCCCGACGGGAGACCCAGTACTTC. Its protein product is CASSLGRLARRETQYF. The J gene is TRBJ2-5, the V gene TRBV5-1; 7 bases align to TRBD2. The CDR3 spans 16 residues. Germline CDR1 reads SGHRS; CDR2 reads YFSETQ. The junction had 10 bases not matched to a gene; V was cut back by 0 bases and J by 5 bases. Full variable domain (remainder filled in from reference TRBV5-1 and TRBJ2-5): KAGVTQTPRYLIKTRGQQVTLSCSPISGHRSVSWYQQTPGQGLQFLFEYFSETQRNKGNFPGRFSGRQFSNSRSEMNVSTLELGDSALYLCASSLGRLARRETQYFGPGTRLLVL.

The chain has TRBV28 and TRBJ1-1, with a tentative D call TRBD1 (5 bases). The CDR3 loop spans 16 amino acids. V gave up 2 bases and J gave up 0 bases, with 13 bases separating them. The germline V gene has CDR1 MDHEN and CDR2 SYDVKM. The CDR3 nucleotides are TGTGCCAGCAGTTTAGTAGGGGAAGCGCTGAACACTGAAGCTTTCTTT. This gives the protein CASSLVGEALNTEAFF. The complete variable domain, with remaining parts taken from reference TRBV28 and TRBJ1-1, reads DVKVTQSSRYLVKRTGEKVFLECVQDMDHENMFWYRQDPGLGLRLIYFSYDVKMKEKGDIPEGYSVSREKKERFSLILESASTNQTSMYLCASSLVGEALNTEAFFGQGTRLTVV.

The chain links TRBV4-2 to TRBJ1-2, with D tentatively TRBD1 (6 bases). This CDR3 spans 15 amino acids. CDR1 LGHNA and CDR2 YNFKEQ come from the germline V gene. V lost 1 base to trimming and J lost 8 bases, with 17 bases between them. CDR3 DNA: TGTGCCAGCAGCCAAGGGGGGCGGGGGCTTAACGGCTACACCTTC. Encoded protein: CASSQGGRGLNGYTF.

The J gene is TRBJ2-3, the V gene TRBV7-3, with 7 bases matching TRBD2. The J segment lost 0 bases and the V segment lost 5 bases, leaving 2 bases of the junction unmatched. In germline, CDR1 is SGHTA, CDR2 FQGTGA. The CDR3 runs 14 residues. The CDR3 loop reads CASSLAESTDTQYF. DNA for the CDR3: TGTGCCAGCAGCCTAGCGGAGAGCACAGATACGCAGTATTTT.

The V and J genes are TRBV21-1 and TRBJ2-4; the table's D call, TRBD1, was not checked against the DNA. TRBV21-1 is termed a pseudogene. This CDR3 contains 16 residues. The CDR3 loop is CASSPHTRGAKNIQYF. The CDR3 DNA sequence: TGTGCCAGCAGCCCGCACACAAGGGGGGCCAAAAACATTCAGTACTTC.

The chain has TRBV30 and TRBJ1-4; maybe TRBD1 (5 bases). The CDR3 runs 15 residues. Germline CDR1 reads GTSNPN; CDR2 reads SVGIG (reference sequence). V lost 1 base, J lost 2 bases, and 11 bases lay in between. CDR3 in amino acids: CAWSAGVSTNEKLFF. In DNA, the CDR3 is TGTGCCTGGAGTGCGGGGGTCTCGACTAATGAAAAACTGTTTTTT. The entire variable domain, with the rest obtained from reference TRBV30 and TRBJ1-4, is as follows: SQTIHQWPATLVQPVGSPLSLECTVEGTSNPNLYWYRQAAGRGLQLLFYSVGIGQISSEVPQNLSASRPQDRQFILSSKKLLLSDSGFYLCAWSAGVSTNEKLFFGSGTQLSVL.

The chain recombines TRBV28 with TRBJ2-3; TRBD1 aligns across 7 bases. V trimming: 4 bases; J trimming: 5 bases; junction bases outside the gene matches: 9. CDR3 length: 15 amino acids. Germline loops: CDR1 MDHEN, CDR2 SYDVKM. The CDR3 bases are TGTGCCAGCAGTTCTACTGACAGGGCTGGAGATACGCAGTATTTT. This sequence encodes CASSSTDRAGDTQYF.

This chain joins TRBV5-1 and TRBJ1-2, with D hard to call. This CDR3 has 14 amino acids. Trimming removed 3 bases at V and 0 bases at J, with 9 bases between. The germline gives CDR1 SGHRS, CDR2 YFSETQ. The CDR3: CASSSDISNYGYTF. CDR3 DNA: TGCGCCAGCAGCTCTGACATATCTAACTATGGCTACACCTTC.

This clone was picked up one time. This chain links TRBV7-2 with TRBJ2-1; D is unresolved. The CDR3 has 15 amino acids. With 5 bases removed from V and 0 bases from J, the gap between germline ends came to 11 bases. CDR1 is SGHTA and CDR2 is FQGNSA in the germline V gene. The CDR3 region has the DNA TGTGCCAGCAGCCCCCGACGGAGCTCCTACAATGAGCAGTTCTTC. Residues: CASSPRRSSYNEQFF.

The chain has TRBV7-2 and TRBJ2-7; TRBD2 agrees at 8 bases. Germline V gives CDR1 SGHTA, CDR2 FQGNSA. This CDR3 has 16 amino acids. Trimming cost V 2 bases and J 0 bases; bases outside gene matches: 6. CDR3 in amino acids: CASSLRSGGSSYEQYF. CDR3 DNA sequence: TGTGCCAGCAGCTTACGGAGCGGGGGTAGCTCCTACGAGCAGTACTTC.

V usage is TRBV7-2 and J usage is TRBJ2-2; TRBD2 aligns across 9 bases. The CDR3 length is 15 residues. Trimming cost V 0 bases and J 7 bases; bases outside gene matches: 3. The germline V gene has CDR1 SGHTA and CDR2 FQGNSA. Here the CDR3 reads CASSLARGGVGELFF. In DNA, the CDR3 is TGTGCCAGCAGCTTAGCGCGGGGGGGCGTCGGGGAGCTGTTTTTT.

CDR3 in amino acids: CATRAGSSYNEQFF. CDR3 in DNA: TGTGCCACCCGAGCGGGGAGCTCCTACAATGAGCAGTTCTTC. The genes are TRBV19 and TRBJ2-1; TRBD2 matches at 7 bases. Germline assignment: CDR1 LNHDA and CDR2 SQIVND (reference sequence). Unmatched junction bases numbered 6, after V lost 10 bases and J lost 0 bases. The CDR3 consists of 14 residues.